These 26 T cell receptor beta chains were all obtained from the same sample, sequenced in a study of blood T cell repertoires in COVID-19. The method was immunoSEQ multiplex PCR; TCRdb's version includes in-frame clones alone and lacks a portion of them. Of roughly 250,000 clones detected, 88% appear once; the ten largest clones hold around 3.2%. The sequenced material came from PBMCs or T cells enriched from blood (not recorded which). Source of these receptors: a woman in her 40s who had been exposed to COVID-19.

This chain connects TRBV15 to TRBJ1-5; TRBD1 matches 8 bases. The CDR3 has 21 amino acids. Losses at the gene ends were 3 bases for V and 0 bases for J; bases not matched to a gene: 19. CDR1 and CDR2 (germline): LNHNV, YYDKDF (reference sequence). DNA for the CDR3: TGTGCCACCAGCAGGGACCCGTCAGGAAACAGGGGGGTCGTTAGCAATCAGCCCCAGCATTTT. Amino acids: CATSRDPSGNRGVVSNQPQHF.

The chain joins TRBV13 to TRBJ1-3; D is unresolved. Trimming took off 2 bases at V and 5 bases at J, with 22 bases between the two ends. CDR1 and CDR2 (germline): PRHDT, FYEKMQ (reference sequence). CDR3 length: 18 residues. The CDR3 nucleotides read TGTGCCAGCAGCTTAAGGTCTCAGGAGGGCCGTGTTAGAAACACCATATATTTT. Its protein is CASSLRSQEGRVRNTIYF.

The V gene is TRBV7-2, the J gene TRBJ1-6, with 10 positions matching TRBD1. V lost 5 bases to trimming and J lost 9 bases; unmatched junction nucleotides: 7. The CDR3 covers 15 residues. Germline CDR1 is SGHTA and CDR2 is FQGNSA. CDR3 nucleotide sequence: TGTGCCAGCAGCCCGATGACAGGGGGCAGTTCACCCCTCCACTTT. It translates to CASSPMTGGSSPLHF.

V is TRBV4-2 and J is TRBJ1-2; D call uncertain. The length of the CDR3 is 14 residues. Germline loops: CDR1 LGHNA, CDR2 YNFKEQ. Between the trimmed V and J ends, which lost 0 bases and 4 bases, there was a span of 9 bases. The CDR3 DNA sequence: TGTGCCAGCAGCCAAGATGAGGAGAGCTATGGCTACACCTTC. This encodes CASSQDEESYGYTF.

The rearrangement links TRBV7-9 to TRBJ2-1; D ambiguous. V was trimmed by 8 bases and J by 9 bases, leaving 14 bases between them. The germline V gene has CDR1 SEHNR and CDR2 FQNEAQ (reference sequence). The CDR3 sequence is 12 residues long. The CDR3 is CASSPEVGEQFF. Written as DNA, the CDR3 is TGTGCCAGCTCACCTGAGGTTGGTGAGCAGTTCTTC.

The V call is TRBV12-5, the J call TRBJ1-5, with D perhaps TRBD1 (6 bases). Deletions cut 3 bases from V and 6 bases from J, with 18 bases between. CDR1 LGHNT and CDR2 FRNRAP come from the germline V gene. CDR3 size: 16 residues. The CDR3 is CASGFLVGGGGQPQHF. CDR3 in DNA: TGTGCTAGTGGTTTCCTCGTCGGGGGGGGCGGTCAGCCCCAGCATTTT.

The V gene is TRBV5-3, the J gene TRBJ1-2; no firm D call. TRBV5-3 is identified as an open reading frame with a role that is uncertain. V was trimmed by 0 bases and J by 2 bases, leaving 11 bases between them. This CDR3 is built from 15 residues. The CDR3 DNA sequence: TGTGCCAGAAGCTTGGGATCGTCCGGGAACTATGGCTACACCTTC. Amino acid sequence: CARSLGSSGNYGYTF.

The chain has TRBV9 and TRBJ2-1; TRBD2 matches at 12 bases. Germline-derived CDR1 and CDR2 are SGDLS and YYNGEE. This CDR3 has 15 residues. Trimming at V came to 0 bases and at J to 8 bases, leaving 3 bases not matched to a gene. Written as DNA, the CDR3 is TGTGCCAGCAGCGTAGGTGCTAGCGGGGGGGATGAGCAGTTCTTC. It yields the protein CASSVGASGGDEQFF.

This chain uses TRBV3-1 (or the pseudogene TRBV3-2) with TRBJ1-5; D unclear. Between the trimmed V and J ends, which lost 4 bases and 9 bases, there was a span of 19 bases. Germline V gene lookup returns CDR1 LGHDT and CDR2 YNNKEL (reference sequence). The CDR3 totals 15 residues. The chain's CDR3 is CASSLGGGSSAPQHF. The CDR3 bases are TGTGCCAGCAGCCTCGGTGGAGGATCGTCGGCGCCCCAGCATTTT.

V gene TRBV5-1 combines with J gene TRBJ1-4, with a tentative D call TRBD1 (5 bases). Germline V gene data show CDR1 as SGHRS and CDR2 as YFSETQ. The CDR3 consists of 16 residues. V was pared by 0 bases and J by 5 bases, with 14 bases between. As DNA, the CDR3 is TGCGCCAGCAGCTTGGGAGTCGGACATTTAAATGAAAAACTGTTTTTT. The encoded protein is CASSLGVGHLNEKLFF.

The V gene is TRBV7-9, the J gene TRBJ1-2, with TRBD1 matching over 9 bases. The CDR3 sequence is 14 residues long. Looked up from germline, CDR1 is SEHNR and CDR2 is FQNEAQ (reference sequence). V lost 4 bases, J lost 5 bases, and 5 bases stayed unmatched. The CDR3 region is CASSSTGGAYGYTF. CDR3 nucleotides: TGTGCCAGCAGCTCCACAGGGGGCGCGTATGGCTACACCTTC. The entire variable domain, with the rest obtained from reference TRBV7-9 and TRBJ1-2, is as follows: DTGVSQNPRHKITKRGQNVTFRCDPISEHNRLYWYRQTLGQGPEFLTYFQNEAQLEKSRLLSDRFSAERPKGSFSTLEIQRTEQGDSAMYLCASSSTGGAYGYTFGSGTRLTVV.

The genes are TRBV28 and TRBJ1-4; 7 bases line up with TRBD1. The CDR3 extends over 13 amino acids. Germline CDR1 and CDR2: MDHEN and SYDVKM. The V segment lost 6 bases and the J segment 5 bases; nucleotides outside the gene matches: 3. CDR3 DNA sequence: TGTGCCAGCAGAGCAGGGGGGAATGAAAAACTGTTTTTT. Amino acid sequence: CASRAGGNEKLFF.

This clone was observed a handful of times. The chain joins TRBV6-1 to TRBJ1-5; D may be TRBD1 (5 bases). Germline loops: CDR1 MNHNS, CDR2 SASEGT. V gave up 2 bases and J gave up 7 bases, with 9 bases separating them. CDR3 length equals 13 residues. The CDR3 bases are TGTGCCAGCAGTGAACAGGGAAAGCAGCCCCAGCATTTT. This encodes CASSEQGKQPQHF.

In nucleotides, the CDR3 is TGTGCCAGCAGCCAAGATCCGGACAAGGACACTGAAGCTTTCTTT. This encodes CASSQDPDKDTEAFF. The gene calls are TRBV4-2 and TRBJ1-1; D is perhaps TRBD1 (5 bases). The CDR3 runs to 15 residues. Trimming shortened V by 0 bases and J by 3 bases, and 11 bases separated the two germline ends. Germline V gene data show CDR1 as LGHNA and CDR2 as YNFKEQ.

This chain links TRBV4-3 with TRBJ2-7, with D possibly TRBD1 on 6 matching bases. This CDR3 is built from 17 residues. CDR1 is LGHNA and CDR2 is YSLEER in the germline V gene. V lost 0 bases and J lost 6, with 21 bases in between. The CDR3 sequence is CASSQEGDNRAHLEQYV. As DNA, the CDR3 is TGCGCCAGCAGCCAAGAAGGTGATAACAGGGCCCATCTCGAGCAGTACGTC.

For this clone: At one end the junction does not follow the germline gene, possibly because of a read error. The chain joins TRBV3-1 (or the pseudogene TRBV3-2) to TRBJ2-7; D not resolved. Germline assignment: CDR1 LGHDT and CDR2 YNNKEL (reference sequence). The CDR3 length is 12 residues. This CDR3 is CASSQREYAQYF. In DNA form, the CDR3 reads TGTGCCAGCAGCCAACGCGAATACGCGCAGTACTTC.

The chain joins TRBV11-3 to TRBJ2-2; D might be TRBD1 (5 bases). The CDR3 consists of 12 residues. Germline V lookup: CDR1 SGHNT, CDR2 YENEEA. The V and J ends lost 5 bases and 8 bases respectively, with 9 bases between them. The CDR3 DNA is TGTGCCAGCAGCCCCAGGACAGGGGAGCTGTTTTTT. Translation gives CASSPRTGELFF.

The chain recombines TRBV7-9 with TRBJ1-2; 7 nucleotides line up with TRBD1. Germline trimming cut 0 bases from V and 8 bases from J; bases unmatched to any gene: 6. In germline, CDR1 is SEHNR, CDR2 FQNEAQ (reference sequence). The CDR3 length is 14 residues. The CDR3 coding sequence is TGTGCCAGCAGCTTAGCGGGACAGTTATGGGGCTACACCTTC. It codes for CASSLAGQLWGYTF.

CDR3 in amino acids: CASSFLDSKLEQFF. CDR3 sequence (DNA): TGTGCCAGCAGTTTTTTGGACTCCAAGCTTGAGCAGTTCTTC. The chain has TRBV6-2 or TRBV6-3 and TRBJ2-1; the D gene is possibly TRBD2 (5 bases). Trimming pared 4 bases from V and 9 bases from J, leaving 16 bases between. The CDR3 totals 14 residues. Germline V gene sequence: CDR1 MNHEY, CDR2 SVGEGT.

The J gene is TRBJ1-2, the V gene TRBV19; 12 nucleotides line up with TRBD1. The trim removed 0 bases at V and 8 bases at J, leaving 13 bases unmatched. This CDR3 comprises 18 residues. Germline CDR1 and CDR2: LNHDA and SQIVND (reference sequence). DNA of the CDR3: TGTGCCAGTAGTATAGACGCACCGGGACAGGGGGCTCTACGGGGCTACACCTTC. It is translated as CASSIDAPGQGALRGYTF.

The genes are TRBV6-2 or TRBV6-3 and TRBJ1-1, with TRBD1 matching 8 bases. This CDR3 contains 15 residues. Germline V gene lookup returns CDR1 MNHEY and CDR2 SVGEGT. V dropped 2 bases and J dropped 6; count of bases not matched to a gene: 8. The CDR3 nucleotides read TGTGCCAGCAGTTACCCCAGGGGGCGAGGCTCTGAAGCTTTCTTT. Its translation is CASSYPRGRGSEAFF.

This rearrangement joins TRBV7-8 to TRBJ1-1; TRBD1 aligns across 11 bases. The CDR3 covers 18 residues. V was pared by 1 base and J by 0 bases, with 7 bases of the junction left unmatched. Per the germline V gene, CDR1 is SGHVS and CDR2 is FQNEAQ. The CDR3 nucleotides read TGTGCCAGCAGCTTAGGGAGGACAGGGGGCTCCATGAACACTGAAGCTTTCTTT. This gives the protein CASSLGRTGGSMNTEAFF.

This chain links TRBV5-1 with TRBJ1-6; 10 nucleotides align to TRBD1. Germline assignment: CDR1 SGHRS and CDR2 YFSETQ. With V trimmed by 4 bases and J by 10 bases, 8 bases remained unmatched. The CDR3 runs 15 residues. This CDR3 is CASSRSPGQGSPLHF. DNA of the CDR3: TGCGCCAGCAGCAGGTCACCGGGACAGGGGTCACCCCTCCACTTT.

The chain carries TRBV21-1 and TRBJ2-4; TRBD1, the D gene given by the table, was not confirmed from the DNA. TRBV21-1 is tagged as a pseudogene. CDR3 length: 17 amino acids. This CDR3 reads CASKPGQPLGAKNIQYF. CDR3 nucleotide sequence: TGTGCCAGTAAACCGGGACAGCCGTTAGGGGCCAAAAACATTCAGTACTTC.

The rearrangement links TRBV3-1 (or the pseudogene TRBV3-2) to TRBJ2-5, with D unresolved. The CDR3 spans 15 residues. Trimming left V 1 base short and J 5 bases short, with 14 bases between. From germline, CDR1 is LGHDT and CDR2 YNNKEL (reference sequence). As DNA, the CDR3 is TGTGCCAGCAGCCAAGCTCCCTCAGATTCCGAGACCCAGTACTTC. Translation: CASSQAPSDSETQYF.

This rearrangement joins TRBV19 to TRBJ2-1, with 10 nucleotides matching TRBD2. Germline trimming cut 3 bases from V and 3 bases from J; bases unmatched to any gene: 2. Germline V gives CDR1 LNHDA, CDR2 SQIVND (reference sequence). The CDR3 runs 15 residues. The chain's CDR3 is CASSMSSGSYNEQFF. The CDR3 nucleotides are TGTGCCAGTAGTATGTCTAGCGGGAGCTACAATGAGCAGTTCTTC.